This T cell receptor (beta chain) appears in the sequencing data of a study of PD-1 blockade in mismatch repair-deficient tumors. Study information: Patients had more than ten mismatch repair-deficient cancer types, all previously treated and progressing.

Profiled with immunoSEQ multiplex PCR; TCRdb holds only in-frame clones, not every one. The table records some 85,000 clones, 65% to 85% of them present only once. Trimming cost V 3 bases and J 6 bases, with 15 bases left between them. The germline V gene encodes CDR1 LGHNT and CDR2 FRNRAP. The CDR3 length is 15 residues. Findings and limits, study-wide: Tumor-resident clones, often absent from pretreatment blood, expanded after pembrolizumab and then contracted.

In its sample, this clone was seen once. Antigen unknown. All patients were mismatch repair deficient, assessed by either PCR or immunohistochemistry. TCRs were sequenced from a few patients responding to pembrolizumab. The receptor's source is an adult with mismatch repair-deficient cancer. V is TRBV12-5 and J is TRBJ2-1, with D hard to call. Sample: peripheral blood, taken 44 weeks after starting pembrolizumab. The CDR3 loop is CASGFGQPGPNEQFF. Written as DNA, the CDR3 is TGTGCTAGTGGTTTCGGGCAACCTGGGCCCAATGAGCAGTTCTTC.